This T cell receptor beta chain was identified in a study of blood T cells in healthy people across ages. On the study more broadly: About one barcoded beta molecule per two T cells was the capture yield of template switching.

Total RNA was isolated from each sample in quantities of at least 5.5 micrograms. A second PCR of about 7 to 12 cycles used a sample-barcoded 5' primer and a J-beta primer mix. TCRdb ran MiXCR on the 5' RACE reads and lists one entry per CDR3 protein. The sample includes approximately 2,000,000 distinct CDR3 sequences, approximately 39% of them seen just once. Study conclusions and caveats: Strongly correlated with naive T cell percentage was TCR beta diversity.

Germline V lookup: CDR1 MNHNS, CDR2 SASEGT. V lost 1 base, J lost 5 bases, and 7 bases stayed unmatched. The CDR3 totals 15 residues. In this sample, this clonotype turned up a few times. The antigen remains unidentified. The sample was blood. The receptor was isolated from a human donor in good health. The V call is TRBV6-1, the J call TRBJ1-2; 7 bases are a match to TRBD1. The CDR3 DNA reads TGTGCCAGCAGTGAAGGGTTTGGACAGGAGTATGGCTACACCTTC. Its translation: CASSEGFGQEYGYTF.